The 18 T cell receptor beta chains below were found in one sample sequenced in a study of cytomegalovirus exposure and HLA in healthy donors. The PCR used 60 Vbeta and 13 Jbeta primers. Clones were sequenced by immunoSEQ multiplex PCR, and TCRdb holds only the in-frame ones, with some missing. The sample lists about 150,000 clones, approximately 80% seen once, with roughly 12% in the top ten. Sequencing was performed on PBMCs. These receptors were taken from a man aged 25-40 years in good health and CMV-seropositive.

The CDR3 here is CASSQDRVGQREIRQYF. CDR3 in DNA: TGCGCCAGCAGCCAAGATCGAGTGGGACAACGAGAGATTAGGCAGTATTTT. The chain combines TRBV4-1 with TRBJ2-3; possibly TRBD1 for D (6 bases). V was trimmed by 0 bases and J by 11 bases, leaving 24 bases between them. Germline V gives CDR1 MGHRA, CDR2 YSYEKL. This CDR3 contains 17 residues.

CDR3 residues: CASTNPRQGSPSEQFF. In DNA form, the CDR3 reads TGTGCCAGCACTAACCCCAGACAGGGTTCGCCAAGTGAGCAGTTCTTC. V gene TRBV2 combines with J gene TRBJ2-1; 7 bases align to TRBD1. The CDR3 is 16 residues long. The germline CDR1 and CDR2 sequences are SNHLY and FYNNEI. V dropped 7 bases and J dropped 9; count of bases not matched to a gene: 18.

The rearrangement joins TRBV6-6 to TRBJ2-1; 10 bases are shared with TRBD2. This CDR3 comprises 15 residues. Germline lookup yields CDR1 MNHNY and CDR2 SVGAGI (reference sequence). Losses at the gene ends were 2 bases for V and 8 bases for J; bases not matched to a gene: 6. CDR3 DNA sequence: TGTGCCAGCAGTTACCTAGCGGGAGAACTGGATGAGCAGTTCTTC. Translated: CASSYLAGELDEQFF.

V is TRBV16 and J is TRBJ1-1; D is possibly TRBD1 (6 bases). V lost 4 bases to trimming and J lost 1 base, with 10 bases between them. The CDR3 extends over 14 amino acids. Germline assignment: CDR1 KGHSY and CDR2 FQNENV. CDR3 amino acids: CASSPGDPNTEAFF. The CDR3 nucleotides are TGTGCCAGCAGCCCAGGGGATCCGAACACTGAAGCTTTCTTT.

J is TRBJ1-5 and V is TRBV27, with 7 bases matching TRBD1. Germline V gene lookup returns CDR1 MNHEY and CDR2 SMNVEV (reference sequence). With V trimmed by 5 bases and J by 0 bases, 10 bases remained unmatched. This CDR3 is built from 17 residues. CDR3 nucleotide sequence: TGTGCCAGCAGTCCTCGACAGGGTACTTCTAGCAATCAGCCCCAGCATTTT. Its translation: CASSPRQGTSSNQPQHF.

This rearrangement joins TRBV30 to TRBJ1-1; 7 bases map to TRBD1. CDR3 length: 15 amino acids. The germline gives CDR1 GTSNPN, CDR2 SVGIG (reference sequence). The trim removed 0 bases at V and 11 bases at J, leaving 15 bases unmatched. The CDR3 sequence: CAWSVVLRQTGEAFF. The CDR3 coding sequence is TGTGCCTGGAGTGTTGTCCTGAGACAAACAGGGGAGGCTTTCTTT.

This clone has just one count. The rearrangement links TRBV28 to TRBJ2-5, with 15 bases that match TRBD2. This CDR3 has 15 amino acids. V was clipped by 6 bases and J by 7 bases; unmatched bases: 6. Germline CDR1 and CDR2: MDHEN and SYDVKM. The CDR3 sequence: CASSSGLAGGGTQYF. CDR3 nucleotides: TGTGCCAGCAGCTCCGGACTAGCGGGAGGGGGGACCCAGTACTTC.

V usage is TRBV28 and J usage is TRBJ2-7; 12 nucleotides match TRBD1. The CDR3 loop spans 14 amino acids. With 8 bases clipped from V and 1 base from J, the junction kept 3 bases outside the gene matches. Germline V gene sequence: CDR1 MDHEN, CDR2 SYDVKM. CDR3 coding DNA: TGTGCCAGCGGGGGACAGGGGGCTTCCTACGAGCAGTACTTC. Its protein product is CASGGQGASYEQYF.

V and J are TRBV7-2 and TRBJ2-1, with 7 nucleotides matching TRBD1. V was pared by 5 bases and J by 6 bases, with 4 bases of the junction left unmatched. Germline V CDR1 and CDR2: SGHTA, FQGNSA. The CDR3 contains 13 residues. The CDR3, as DNA: TGTGCCAGCAGCCTTGACAGGGTCAATGAGCAGTTCTTC. It encodes CASSLDRVNEQFF.

The genes are TRBV28 and TRBJ1-5, with 7 bases that match TRBD1. The CDR3 runs to 13 residues. Trimming cost V 11 bases and J 6 bases; bases outside gene matches: 10. CDR1 MDHEN and CDR2 SYDVKM come from the germline V gene. CDR3 region: CAGQDRDGQPQHF. CDR3 DNA: TGTGCCGGTCAAGACAGGGACGGTCAGCCCCAGCATTTT.

Only a few counts were recorded for this clone. The identical CDR3 is also encoded by other nucleotide sequences in the sample. V usage is TRBV27 and J usage is TRBJ2-7, with D possibly TRBD1 on 5 matching bases. The CDR3 consists of 13 residues. Deletions cut 0 bases from V and 4 bases from J, with 7 bases between. Germline-derived CDR1 and CDR2 are MNHEY and SMNVEV (reference sequence). CDR3 DNA sequence: TGTGCCAGCAGTTTATCCGACAGTTACGAGCAGTACTTC. It specifies CASSLSDSYEQYF.

The genes are TRBV29-1 and TRBJ1-1; unclear D gene. CDR1 and CDR2 from the germline V gene are SQVTM and ANQGSEA. Trimming removed 6 bases from V and 6 bases from J, with 14 bases in between. This CDR3 region has 12 residues. This chain's CDR3 is CSVSPDGAEAFF. The CDR3, as DNA: TGCAGCGTATCGCCCGACGGGGCTGAAGCTTTCTTT.

V and J are TRBV28 and TRBJ1-1; maybe TRBD1 (5 bases). V lost 5 bases, J lost 0 bases, and 10 bases lay in between. This CDR3 has 14 residues. The V gene's germline CDR1 is MDHEN and CDR2 SYDVKM. The CDR3 loop reads CASSVQGVNTEAFF. The DNA of the CDR3 is TGTGCCAGCAGTGTTCAAGGGGTGAACACTGAAGCTTTCTTT. The whole variable domain, remainder taken from reference TRBV28 and TRBJ1-1, is DVKVTQSSRYLVKRTGEKVFLECVQDMDHENMFWYRQDPGLGLRLIYFSYDVKMKEKGDIPEGYSVSREKKERFSLILESASTNQTSMYLCASSVQGVNTEAFFGQGTRLTVV.

The genes are TRBV29-1 and TRBJ2-7; 8 bases align to TRBD2. The ends lost 1 base at V and 3 bases at J; junction bases unmatched: 5. The length of the CDR3 is 14 residues. Germline V gives CDR1 SQVTM, CDR2 ANQGSEA. DNA for the CDR3: TGCAGCGTTGAAGGAACCGGGACTAGCTACGAGCAGTACTTC. This encodes CSVEGTGTSYEQYF.

This clone was observed once. Here the CDR3 DNA reads TGCAGCGTTGCGATAGGGGACAGGGGAGAGACCCAGTACTTC. Protein product: CSVAIGDRGETQYF. The J gene is TRBJ2-5, the V gene TRBV29-1, with TRBD1 matching over 10 bases. Germline CDR1 is SQVTM and CDR2 is ANQGSEA. The length of the CDR3 is 14 residues. V shed 4 bases, J shed 4 bases, and the junction held 6 bases outside the gene matches.

This clone has a handful of counts. CDR3 in amino acids: CASSMRREGLSGELFF. The CDR3 bases are TGTGCCAGTAGTATGCGGCGGGAGGGCCTCAGCGGGGAGCTGTTTTTT. The J gene is TRBJ2-2, the V gene TRBV19, with 9 nucleotides matching TRBD2. The V gene's germline CDR1 is LNHDA and CDR2 SQIVND (reference sequence). CDR3 length: 16 residues. J lost 7 bases, V lost 3 bases, and 9 bases had no gene match. The entire variable domain, with the rest obtained from reference TRBV19 and TRBJ2-2, is as follows: DGGITQSPKYLFRKEGQNVTLSCEQNLNHDAMYWYRQDPGQGLRLIYYSQIVNDFQKGDIAEGYSVSREKKESFPLTVTSAQKNPTAFYLCASSMRREGLSGELFFGEGSRLTVL.

As DNA, the CDR3 is TGCGCCAGCAGCCAAGATTATTTGGGGGCACGGGAGACCCAGTACTTC. Protein: CASSQDYLGARETQYF. The chain combines TRBV4-1 with TRBJ2-5, with a possible D match to TRBD1 (6 bases). CDR3 size: 16 residues. V shed 0 bases and J shed 5 bases, with 16 bases lying between them. CDR1 is MGHRA and CDR2 is YSYEKL in the germline V gene.

V is TRBV28 and J is TRBJ1-4; weak D call: TRBD1 (6 bases). Germline CDR1 is MDHEN and CDR2 is SYDVKM. V was pared by 8 bases and J by 4 bases, with 11 bases between. The CDR3 extends over 13 amino acids. CDR3 nucleotide sequence: TGTGCCAGCGCTAAGGGGGTTAATGAAAAACTGTTTTTT. It codes for CASAKGVNEKLFF. Full variable domain (rest looked up from reference TRBV28 and TRBJ1-4): DVKVTQSSRYLVKRTGEKVFLECVQDMDHENMFWYRQDPGLGLRLIYFSYDVKMKEKGDIPEGYSVSREKKERFSLILESASTNQTSMYLCASAKGVNEKLFFGSGTQLSVL.